This record covers a single T cell receptor beta chain. The antigen remains undetermined. Profiling relied on immunoSEQ multiplex PCR, and the TCRdb table lists in-frame clones only, not all of them. The table includes approximately 260,000 clones, around 88% detected once. Trimming took 6 bases from V and 2 from J; bases not matched to a gene: 11. Germline CDR1 is SGHRS and CDR2 is YFSETQ. The CDR3 loop spans 15 amino acids. This specimen comes from a study of cytomegalovirus exposure and HLA in healthy donors. Study context: The same platform used for the 666 first-cohort repertoires was also used for the 120 or so validation repertoires, as a later analysis reported. Overall study results and limits: Researchers counted 164 TCR beta chains as cytomegalovirus-associated.

Sequenced: PBMCs. The J gene is TRBJ2-7, the V gene TRBV5-1; 7 bases align to TRBD1. This TCR derives from a woman in her twenties or thirties in good health and CMV-seropositive. DNA of the CDR3: TGCGCCAGCACCACTACAGGGGCCCCTACCTACGAGCAGTACTTC. It is translated as CASTTTGAPTYEQYF.